A selection of T cell receptor beta chains follows, all from one sample in a study of blood T cell repertoires in COVID-19. Profiled with immunoSEQ multiplex PCR; TCRdb holds only in-frame clones, not every one. The sample holds under 150,000 clones, 88% seen once. The sequenced material came from peripheral blood. Receptors were obtained from a man in his 70s with active COVID-19. The CDR3 runs from the conserved cysteine through the conserved F or W. A D gene is named only where the DNA matches it firmly. Size is stated for part of the rows, as once, few or many counts, or as a class when the clone is expanded.

V gene	J gene	clone size	D gene	CDR3 protein	CDR3 DNA
TRBV5-1	TRBJ2-4	.	TRBD1	CASSLGGTGGKNIQYF	TGCGCCAGCAGCTTGGGCGGGACAGGGGGGAAAAACATTCAGTACTTC
TRBV15	TRBJ2-7	.	.	CATSGSLKSNEQYF	TGTGCCACCAGCGGGAGCCTTAAAAGTAACGAGCAGTACTTC
TRBV7-9	TRBJ1-1	.	TRBD1	CASSPTGWRTEAFF	TGTGCCAGCAGCCCGACAGGGTGGCGGACTGAAGCTTTCTTT
TRBV2	TRBJ2-7	.	TRBD2	CASGLAGEKQYF	TGTGCCAGCGGGCTAGCGGGAGAGAAGCAGTACTTC
TRBV5-4	TRBJ2-7	once	TRBD2	CASSLGLADEQYF	TGTGCCAGCAGCTTGGGGCTAGCGGACGAGCAGTACTTC
TRBV7-3	TRBJ2-3	.	.	CASSNSDTQYF	TGTGCCAGCAGCAATTCGGATACGCAGTATTTT
TRBV24-1	TRBJ1-4	.	.	CATSEPNEEKLFF	TGTGCCACCAGTGAACCCAACGAGGAAAAACTGTTTTTT
TRBV28	TRBJ2-3	.	TRBD2	CASSLSGRLDTQYF	TGTGCCAGCAGCCTCAGCGGGAGACTAGATACGCAGTATTTT
TRBV2	TRBJ1-2	few	.	CASSEARTFAGYTF	TGTGCCAGCAGTGAAGCCCGCACGTTCGCGGGCTACACCTTC
TRBV19	TRBJ1-5	.	.	CASSVLFQPQHF	TGTGCCAGTAGTGTGTTATTTCAGCCCCAGCATTTT
TRBV19	TRBJ2-7	.	TRBD1	CASSGPGQGTEQYF	TGTGCCAGTAGTGGACCGGGACAGGGGACCGAGCAGTACTTC
TRBV19	TRBJ2-1	.	.	CASSIDPLSYNEQFF	TGTGCCAGTAGTATAGACCCTCTGTCCTACAATGAGCAGTTCTTC
TRBV19	TRBJ2-5	.	TRBD1	CASSEQGARGETQYF	TGTGCCAGTAGTGAACAGGGGGCGCGGGGAGAGACCCAGTACTTC
TRBV7-2	TRBJ2-3	.	TRBD2	CASSSGTSGSVTDTQYF	TGTGCCAGCAGCTCTGGAACTAGCGGGAGCGTCACAGATACGCAGTATTTT
TRBV18	TRBJ2-7	.	TRBD1	CASSAGQASYEQYF	TGTGCCAGCTCCGCGGGACAGGCCTCCTACGAGCAGTACTTC
TRBV3-1/TRBV3-2	TRBJ2-7	.	TRBD2	CASSQTTTSGNGEQYF	TGTGCCAGCAGCCAAACTACGACTAGCGGGAACGGCGAGCAGTACTTC
TRBV18	TRBJ1-2	.	TRBD1	CASSPGQGPGNYGYTF	TGTGCCAGCTCACCTGGACAGGGGCCCGGAAACTATGGCTACACCTTC